The 6 T cell receptor beta chains given below trace back to one sample, sequenced in a study of blood T cell repertoires in COVID-19. The data were produced by immunoSEQ multiplex PCR, yet TCRdb's version contains in-frame clones alone and is incomplete. In the table there are around 300,000 clones, around nine tenths of which are singletons. Sequencing used PBMCs or T cells enriched from blood (not recorded which). These receptors all stem from a woman in her thirties or forties who had recovered from COVID-19.

The chain recombines TRBV7-2 with TRBJ2-1; 7 bases are a match to TRBD2. V trimming: 5 bases; J trimming: 6 bases; junction bases outside the gene matches: 10. CDR1 and CDR2 (germline): SGHTA, FQGNSA. The CDR3 spans 15 residues. CDR3 residues: CASSAPRTSSNEQFF. DNA of the CDR3: TGTGCCAGCAGCGCACCCCGGACTAGTTCCAATGAGCAGTTCTTC.

The rearrangement joins TRBV30 to TRBJ2-7; TRBD2 aligns across 11 bases. There are 17 residues in the CDR3. V shed 4 bases and J 6 bases; nucleotides not matched to a gene: 17. Germline V gene lookup returns CDR1 GTSNPN and CDR2 SVGIG (reference sequence). CDR3 sequence (DNA): TGTGCCTGGACCACACCCCGTCCTAGCGGGAGGACGGGCGAGCAGTACTTC. This sequence encodes CAWTTPRPSGRTGEQYF.

The chain is built from TRBV2 and TRBJ1-5; 8 positions agree with TRBD1. Germline CDR1 and CDR2: SNHLY and FYNNEI. This CDR3 has 15 amino acids. V lost 4 bases to trimming and J lost 10 bases; unmatched junction nucleotides: 12. The CDR3 DNA follows: TGTGCCAGCAGTGCGGGACAGGCTCGTGAGGCACCCCAGCATTTT. Amino acids: CASSAGQAREAPQHF. The full variable domain, rest sourced from reference TRBV2 and TRBJ1-5, is EPEVTQTPSHQVTQMGQEVILRCVPISNHLYFYWYRQILGQKVEFLVSFYNNEISEKSEIFDDQFSVERPDGSNFTLKIRSTKLEDSAMYFCASSAGQAREAPQHFGDGTRLSIL.

V usage is TRBV6-1 and J usage is TRBJ2-7; tentative D call: TRBD1 (6 bases). V lost 2 bases, J lost 3 bases, and 14 bases lay in between. Germline values: CDR1 MNHNS, CDR2 SASEGT. The CDR3 loop spans 15 amino acids. The CDR3 reads CASSEHPGVGYEQYF. CDR3 in DNA: TGTGCCAGCAGTGAACATCCAGGGGTTGGCTACGAGCAGTACTTC.

The chain recombines TRBV2 with TRBJ2-1; TRBD1 matches at 8 bases. The germline gives CDR1 SNHLY, CDR2 FYNNEI. Trimming at V came to 2 bases and at J to 6 bases, leaving 6 bases not matched to a gene. This CDR3 contains 15 residues. The CDR3 DNA follows: TGTGCCAGCAGTGAACAGGGGGCTCAATCCAATGAGCAGTTCTTC. This gives the protein CASSEQGAQSNEQFF.

V gene TRBV10-2 combines with J gene TRBJ1-2; D gene uncertain. The CDR3 sequence is 14 residues long. The germline V gene has CDR1 WSHSY and CDR2 SAAADI. The V end lost 3 bases, the J end lost 8 bases, and 16 bases lay between the germline ends. The CDR3 sequence is CASSETPRVEGYTF. CDR3 DNA sequence: TGCGCCAGCAGTGAAACCCCTCGTGTGGAGGGCTACACCTTC.